This T cell receptor beta chain is drawn from a study of blood T cells in healthy people across ages. A second about 7 to 11 cycle PCR used barcoded and J-beta primers. TCRdb ran MiXCR on the 5' RACE reads and lists one entry per CDR3 protein. The data contain 580,000 or so distinct CDR3 sequences, around half of them singletons. Findings and limits, study-wide: TCR beta diversity tracked closely with naive T cell percentage. Those diversity estimates obtained from one million T cells were thought to be underestimates.

Details on this clonotype: The antigen is undetermined.

About 10 milliliters of peripheral blood were drawn from each donor into EDTA-treated tubes. Total RNA, at least 5.5 micrograms per sample, came from PBMCs. This TCR was recovered from a man of 80 years or more in good health. Sequenced material: blood.

The CDR3 region is CASSSNPTGVSYNEQFF. CDR3 coding DNA: TGCGCCAGCAGCTCAAACCCAACAGGGGTCTCCTACAATGAGCAGTTCTTC. The chain joins TRBV5-1 to TRBJ2-1; 7 positions agree with TRBD1. CDR1 and CDR2 (germline): SGHRS, YFSETQ. This CDR3 region has 17 residues. Losses at the gene ends were 3 bases for V and 0 bases for J; bases not matched to a gene: 9.